This TCR beta chain was identified during a study of cytomegalovirus exposure and HLA in healthy donors. The CDR3 is made up of 15 amino acids. V was shortened by 2 bases and J by 1 base, with 10 bases between the two germline ends. Germline-derived CDR1 and CDR2 are MNHNS and SASEGT. A few counts support this clone. In the PCR, 60 Vbeta and 13 Jbeta primers were used. The method was immunoSEQ multiplex PCR; TCRdb's version includes in-frame clones alone and lacks a portion of them. In the table there are roughly 48,000 clones, roughly 69% of which are singletons. This clonotype originated in a woman in her twenties or thirties in good health and CMV-seronegative. This chain uses TRBV6-1 with TRBJ2-3; D is possibly TRBD2 (6 bases). Sequenced material: PBMCs. The CDR3 DNA reads TGTGCCAGCAGTGAACGGCCTAGCGGCACAGATACGCAGTATTTT. This gives the protein CASSERPSGTDTQYF.